This T cell receptor (beta chain) emerged from a study of tumor-infiltrating lymphocytes in oesophageal squamous cell carcinoma. TCRdb re-called the PCR reads with MiXCR, one entry per CDR3 protein. Among 18,000 or so distinct CDR3 sequences listed, around 41% were seen once. This clonotype showed up just once. The CDR3 has 15 amino acids. Per the germline V gene, CDR1 is ENHRY and CDR2 is SYGVKD. The V and J genes are TRBV10-3 and TRBJ2-5, with D tentatively TRBD2 (5 bases). The DNA end is more similar to TRBJ2-1, so the J call may be wrong. This sequence originates from a male donor with esophageal squamous cell carcinoma. Sequenced sample: normal esophageal tissue next to the tumor. The CDR3 coding sequence is TGTGCCATCAGTGACGTGAGGGCCTCTGGCAATGAGCAGTTCTTC. Protein: CAISDVRASGNEQFF.